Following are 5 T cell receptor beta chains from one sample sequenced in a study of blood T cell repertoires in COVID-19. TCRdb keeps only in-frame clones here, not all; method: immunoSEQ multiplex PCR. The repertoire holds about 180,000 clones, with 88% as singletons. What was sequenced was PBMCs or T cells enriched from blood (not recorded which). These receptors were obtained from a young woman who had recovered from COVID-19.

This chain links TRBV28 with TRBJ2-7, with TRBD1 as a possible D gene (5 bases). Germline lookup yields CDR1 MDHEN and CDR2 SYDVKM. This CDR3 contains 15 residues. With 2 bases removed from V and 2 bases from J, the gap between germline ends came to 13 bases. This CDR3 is CASSLPQGPAYEQYF. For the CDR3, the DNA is TGTGCCAGCAGTTTACCCCAGGGCCCAGCCTACGAGCAGTACTTC.

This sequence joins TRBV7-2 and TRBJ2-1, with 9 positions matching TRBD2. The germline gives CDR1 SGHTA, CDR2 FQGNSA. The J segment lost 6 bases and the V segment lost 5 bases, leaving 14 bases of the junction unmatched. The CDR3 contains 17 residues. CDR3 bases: TGTGCCAGCAGCACGACCCTGGCGGGGGGGCTTTCCAATGAGCAGTTCTTC. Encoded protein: CASSTTLAGGLSNEQFF.

CDR3 region: CASSATGLTASEAFF. CDR3 nucleotides: TGTGCCAGCAGCGCGACGGGTTTAACTGCCTCTGAAGCTTTCTTT. This chain joins TRBV9 and TRBJ1-1; D unclear. V was pared by 3 bases and J by 6 bases, with 18 bases between. Germline V gene sequence: CDR1 SGDLS, CDR2 YYNGEE. The CDR3 totals 15 residues.

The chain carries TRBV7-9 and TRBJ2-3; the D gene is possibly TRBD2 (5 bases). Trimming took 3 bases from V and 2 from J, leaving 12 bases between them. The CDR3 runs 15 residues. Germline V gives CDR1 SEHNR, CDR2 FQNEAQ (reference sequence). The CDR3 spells CASSFYSDSTDTQYF. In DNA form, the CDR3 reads TGTGCCAGCAGCTTCTATAGCGATTCCACAGATACGCAGTATTTT.

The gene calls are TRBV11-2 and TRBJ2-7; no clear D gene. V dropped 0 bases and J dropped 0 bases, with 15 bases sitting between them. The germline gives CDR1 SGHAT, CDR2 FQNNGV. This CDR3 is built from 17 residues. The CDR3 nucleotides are TGTGCCAGCAGCTTAGAACAGCTTCGACCTGGCTCCTACGAGCAGTACTTC. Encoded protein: CASSLEQLRPGSYEQYF.